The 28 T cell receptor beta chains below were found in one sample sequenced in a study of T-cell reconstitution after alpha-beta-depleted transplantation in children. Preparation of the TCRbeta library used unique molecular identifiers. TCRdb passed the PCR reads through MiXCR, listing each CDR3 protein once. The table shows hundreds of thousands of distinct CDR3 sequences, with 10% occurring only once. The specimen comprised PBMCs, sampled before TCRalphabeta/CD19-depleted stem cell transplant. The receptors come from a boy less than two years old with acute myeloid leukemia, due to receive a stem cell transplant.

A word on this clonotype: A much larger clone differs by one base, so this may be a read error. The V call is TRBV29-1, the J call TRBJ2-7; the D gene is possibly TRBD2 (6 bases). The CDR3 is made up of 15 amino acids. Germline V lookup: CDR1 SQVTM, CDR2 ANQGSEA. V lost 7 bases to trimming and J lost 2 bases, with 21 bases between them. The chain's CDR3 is CSGSLEGGTAYEQYF. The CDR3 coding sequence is TGCAGCGGTTCTCTAGAGGGAGGAACAGCCTACGAGCAGTACTTC.

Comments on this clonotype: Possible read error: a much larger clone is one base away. The CDR3 sequence: CTSSSRGRFEAFF. The CDR3 region has the DNA TGTACCAGCAGCTCCAGGGGTCGGTTTGAAGCTTTCTTT. This sequence joins TRBV7-6 and TRBJ1-1; TRBD1 is a possible D gene (6 bases). The CDR3 length is 13 residues. CDR1 and CDR2 (germline): SGHVS, FNYEAQ.

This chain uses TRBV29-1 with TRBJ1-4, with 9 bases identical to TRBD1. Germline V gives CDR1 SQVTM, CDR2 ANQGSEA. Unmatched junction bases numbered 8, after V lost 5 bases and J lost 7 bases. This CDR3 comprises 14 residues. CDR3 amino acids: CSVPTGTGSEKLFF. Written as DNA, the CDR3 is TGCAGCGTTCCGACCGGGACAGGGTCTGAAAAACTGTTTTTT.

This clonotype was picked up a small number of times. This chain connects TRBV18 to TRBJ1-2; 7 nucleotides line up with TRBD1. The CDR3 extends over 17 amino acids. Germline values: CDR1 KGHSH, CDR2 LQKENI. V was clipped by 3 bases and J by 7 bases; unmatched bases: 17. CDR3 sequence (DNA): TGTGCCAGCTCACCGGGAACAACAGGGGCTCCGCCAGGTGGCTACACCTTC. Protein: CASSPGTTGAPPGGYTF. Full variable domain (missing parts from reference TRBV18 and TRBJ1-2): NAGVMQNPRHLVRRRGQEARLRCSPMKGHSHVYWYRQLPEEGLKFMVYLQKENIIDESGMPKERFSAEFPKEGPSILRIQQVVRGDSAAYFCASSPGTTGAPPGGYTFGSGTRLTVV.

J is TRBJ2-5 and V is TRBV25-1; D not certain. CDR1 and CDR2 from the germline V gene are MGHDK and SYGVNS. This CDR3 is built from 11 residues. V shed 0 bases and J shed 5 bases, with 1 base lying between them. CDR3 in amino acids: CASSEYETQYF. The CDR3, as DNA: TGTGCCAGCAGTGAATATGAGACCCAGTACTTC.

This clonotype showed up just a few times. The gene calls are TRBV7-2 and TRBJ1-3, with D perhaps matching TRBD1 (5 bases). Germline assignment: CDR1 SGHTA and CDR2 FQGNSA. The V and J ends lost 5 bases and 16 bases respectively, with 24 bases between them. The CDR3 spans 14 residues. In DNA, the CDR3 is TGTGCCAGCAGCCCCTCCCGACAGTTCCCGCTTGTCTATTTT. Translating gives CASSPSRQFPLVYF.

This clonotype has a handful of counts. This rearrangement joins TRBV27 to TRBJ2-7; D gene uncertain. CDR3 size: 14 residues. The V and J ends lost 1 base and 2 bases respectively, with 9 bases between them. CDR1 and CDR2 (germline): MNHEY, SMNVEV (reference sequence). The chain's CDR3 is CASSLYAGAYEQYF. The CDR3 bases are TGTGCCAGCAGTTTATACGCTGGAGCCTACGAGCAGTACTTC.

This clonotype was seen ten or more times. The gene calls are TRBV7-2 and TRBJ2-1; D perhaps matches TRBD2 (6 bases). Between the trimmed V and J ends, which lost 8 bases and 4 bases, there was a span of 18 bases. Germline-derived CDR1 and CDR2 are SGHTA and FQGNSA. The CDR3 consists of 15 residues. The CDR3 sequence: CASSILRGIYNEQFF. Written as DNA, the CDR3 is TGTGCCAGCTCCATACTTCGGGGGATTTACAATGAGCAGTTCTTC.

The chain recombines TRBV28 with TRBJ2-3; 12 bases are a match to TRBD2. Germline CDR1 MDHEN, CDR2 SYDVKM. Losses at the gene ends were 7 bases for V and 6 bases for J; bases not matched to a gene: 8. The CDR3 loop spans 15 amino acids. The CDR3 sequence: CASTLPSGRDDTQYF. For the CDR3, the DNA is TGTGCCAGCACCCTTCCTAGCGGGAGGGATGATACGCAGTATTTT.

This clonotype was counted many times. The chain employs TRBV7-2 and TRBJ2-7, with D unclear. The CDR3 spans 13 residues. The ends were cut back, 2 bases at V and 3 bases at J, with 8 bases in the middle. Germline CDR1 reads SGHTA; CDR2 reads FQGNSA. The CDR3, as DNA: TGTGCCAGCAGCTTACCGGTCTTCTACGAGCAGTACTTC. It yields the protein CASSLPVFYEQYF.

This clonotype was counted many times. CDR3 in DNA: TGTGCCAGTAAATCCATCTACGAGCAGTACTTC. Its protein product is CASKSIYEQYF. The genes are TRBV21-1 and TRBJ2-7. TRBV21-1 constitutes a pseudogene. There are 11 residues in the CDR3.

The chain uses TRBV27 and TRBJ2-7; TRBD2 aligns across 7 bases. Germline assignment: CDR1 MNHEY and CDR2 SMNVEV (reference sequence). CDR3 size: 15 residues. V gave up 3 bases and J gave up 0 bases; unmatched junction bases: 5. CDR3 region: CASSLGGPCSYEQYF. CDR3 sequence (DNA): TGTGCCAGCAGTTTGGGAGGGCCGTGCTCCTACGAGCAGTACTTC.

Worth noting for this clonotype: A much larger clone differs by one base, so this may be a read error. The CDR3 is CAGCKGSANEKLFF. In DNA, the CDR3 is TGTGCCGGCTGCAAGGGGTCGGCTAATGAAAAACTGTTTTTT. V and J are TRBV11-2 and TRBJ1-4; maybe TRBD1 (5 bases). Trimming took off 11 bases at V and 3 bases at J, with 16 bases between the two ends. Per the germline V gene, CDR1 is SGHAT and CDR2 is FQNNGV. The CDR3 has 14 residues.

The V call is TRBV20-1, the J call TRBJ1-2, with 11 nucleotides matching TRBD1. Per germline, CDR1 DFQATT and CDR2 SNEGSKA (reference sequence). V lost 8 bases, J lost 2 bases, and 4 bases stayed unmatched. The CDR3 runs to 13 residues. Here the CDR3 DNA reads TGCAGTTCGTGGACAGGGGGCAACTATGGCTACACCTTC. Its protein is CSSWTGGNYGYTF.

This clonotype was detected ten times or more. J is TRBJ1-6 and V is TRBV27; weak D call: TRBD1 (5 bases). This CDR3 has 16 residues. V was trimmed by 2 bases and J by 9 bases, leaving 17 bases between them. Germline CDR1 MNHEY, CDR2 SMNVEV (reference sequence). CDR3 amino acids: CASSLQGRGRSSPLHF. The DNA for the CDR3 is TGTGCCAGCAGTTTACAGGGAAGGGGCCGAAGTTCACCCCTCCACTTT.

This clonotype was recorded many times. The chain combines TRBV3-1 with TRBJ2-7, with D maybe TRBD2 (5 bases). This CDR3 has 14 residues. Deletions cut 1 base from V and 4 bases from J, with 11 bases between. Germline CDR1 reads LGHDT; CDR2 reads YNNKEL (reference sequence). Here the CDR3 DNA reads TGTGCCAGCAGCCAAGGGAGCGGTAGGTACGAGCAGTACTTC. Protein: CASSQGSGRYEQYF.

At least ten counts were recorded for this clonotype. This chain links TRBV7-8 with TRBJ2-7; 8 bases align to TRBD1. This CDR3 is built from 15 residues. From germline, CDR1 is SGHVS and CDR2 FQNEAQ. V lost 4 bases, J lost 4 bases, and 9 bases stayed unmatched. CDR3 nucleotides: TGTGCCAGCAGCTCCTTGACAGGGGAAGAATACGAGCAGTACTTC. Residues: CASSSLTGEEYEQYF.

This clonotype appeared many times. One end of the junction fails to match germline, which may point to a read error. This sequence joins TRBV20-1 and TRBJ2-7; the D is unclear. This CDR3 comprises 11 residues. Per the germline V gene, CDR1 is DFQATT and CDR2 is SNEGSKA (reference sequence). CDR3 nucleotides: TGCAGTGCTGGAGATACCTACGAGCAGTACTTC. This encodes CSAGDTYEQYF.

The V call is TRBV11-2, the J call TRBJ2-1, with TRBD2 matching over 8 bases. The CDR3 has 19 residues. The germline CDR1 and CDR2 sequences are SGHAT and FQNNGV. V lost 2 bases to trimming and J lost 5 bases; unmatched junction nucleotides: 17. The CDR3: CASSLKETSVGPTNNEQFF. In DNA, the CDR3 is TGTGCCAGCAGCTTAAAGGAGACTAGCGTGGGCCCAACTAACAATGAGCAGTTCTTC.

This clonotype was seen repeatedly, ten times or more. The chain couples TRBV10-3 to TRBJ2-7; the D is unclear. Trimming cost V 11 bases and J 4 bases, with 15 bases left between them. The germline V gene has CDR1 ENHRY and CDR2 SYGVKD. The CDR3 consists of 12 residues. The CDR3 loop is CAVRATQYEQYF. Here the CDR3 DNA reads TGTGCCGTCCGGGCAACCCAGTACGAGCAGTACTTC.

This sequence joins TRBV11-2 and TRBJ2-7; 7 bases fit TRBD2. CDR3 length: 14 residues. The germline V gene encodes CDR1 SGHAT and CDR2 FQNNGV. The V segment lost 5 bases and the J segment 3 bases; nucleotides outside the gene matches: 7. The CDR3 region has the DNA TGTGCCAGCAGCCCCCGGACTAGAATCTACGAGCAGTACTTC. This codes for CASSPRTRIYEQYF.

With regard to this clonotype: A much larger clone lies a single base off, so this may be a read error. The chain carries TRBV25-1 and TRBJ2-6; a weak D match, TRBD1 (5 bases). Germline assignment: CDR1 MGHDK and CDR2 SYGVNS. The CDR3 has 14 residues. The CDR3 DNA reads TGTGCCAGCAGTGAAGGGCCTGGGGCCAACGTCCAGACTTTC. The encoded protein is CASSEGPGANVQTF.

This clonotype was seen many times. The DNA for the CDR3 is TGTGCCAGCAGCTTAGGGGGACAGGGCTCGTACGAGCAGTACTTC. This codes for CASSLGGQGSYEQYF. The chain recombines TRBV7-2 with TRBJ2-7; TRBD1 aligns across 9 bases. With 1 base clipped from V and 4 bases from J, the junction kept 5 bases outside the gene matches. The CDR3 length is 15 residues. The V gene's germline CDR1 is SGHTA and CDR2 FQGNSA.

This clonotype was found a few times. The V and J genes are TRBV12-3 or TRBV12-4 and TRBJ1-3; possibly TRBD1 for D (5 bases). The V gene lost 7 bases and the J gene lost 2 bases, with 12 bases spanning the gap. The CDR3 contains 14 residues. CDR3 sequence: CASTQQAPGNTIYF. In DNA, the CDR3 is TGTGCCAGCACCCAACAGGCCCCTGGAAACACCATATATTTT.

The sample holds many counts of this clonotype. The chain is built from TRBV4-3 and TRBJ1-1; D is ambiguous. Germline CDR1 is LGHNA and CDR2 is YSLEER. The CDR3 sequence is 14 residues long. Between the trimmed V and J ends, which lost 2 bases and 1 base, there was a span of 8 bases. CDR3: CASSQLDGNTEAFF. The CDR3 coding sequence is TGCGCCAGCAGCCAACTAGACGGGAACACTGAAGCTTTCTTT.

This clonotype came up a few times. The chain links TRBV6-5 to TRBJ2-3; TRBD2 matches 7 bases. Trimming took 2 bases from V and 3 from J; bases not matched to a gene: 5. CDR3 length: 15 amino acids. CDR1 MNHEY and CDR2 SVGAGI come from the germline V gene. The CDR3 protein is CASSYGGGNTDTQYF. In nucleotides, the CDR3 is TGTGCCAGCAGTTACGGGGGGGGGAATACAGATACGCAGTATTTT.

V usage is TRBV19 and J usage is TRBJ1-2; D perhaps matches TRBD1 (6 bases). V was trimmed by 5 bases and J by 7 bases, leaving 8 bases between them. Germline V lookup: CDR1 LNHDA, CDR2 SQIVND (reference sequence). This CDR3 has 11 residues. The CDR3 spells CASSGGAGYTF. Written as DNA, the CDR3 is TGTGCCAGTAGTGGGGGGGCTGGCTACACCTTC.

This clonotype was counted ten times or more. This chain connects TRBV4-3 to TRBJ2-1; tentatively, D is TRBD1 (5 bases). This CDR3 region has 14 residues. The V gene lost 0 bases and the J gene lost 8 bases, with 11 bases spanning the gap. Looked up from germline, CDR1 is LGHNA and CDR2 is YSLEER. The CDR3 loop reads CASSQDRGFDEQFF. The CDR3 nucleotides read TGCGCCAGCAGCCAAGATAGGGGATTCGATGAGCAGTTCTTC.